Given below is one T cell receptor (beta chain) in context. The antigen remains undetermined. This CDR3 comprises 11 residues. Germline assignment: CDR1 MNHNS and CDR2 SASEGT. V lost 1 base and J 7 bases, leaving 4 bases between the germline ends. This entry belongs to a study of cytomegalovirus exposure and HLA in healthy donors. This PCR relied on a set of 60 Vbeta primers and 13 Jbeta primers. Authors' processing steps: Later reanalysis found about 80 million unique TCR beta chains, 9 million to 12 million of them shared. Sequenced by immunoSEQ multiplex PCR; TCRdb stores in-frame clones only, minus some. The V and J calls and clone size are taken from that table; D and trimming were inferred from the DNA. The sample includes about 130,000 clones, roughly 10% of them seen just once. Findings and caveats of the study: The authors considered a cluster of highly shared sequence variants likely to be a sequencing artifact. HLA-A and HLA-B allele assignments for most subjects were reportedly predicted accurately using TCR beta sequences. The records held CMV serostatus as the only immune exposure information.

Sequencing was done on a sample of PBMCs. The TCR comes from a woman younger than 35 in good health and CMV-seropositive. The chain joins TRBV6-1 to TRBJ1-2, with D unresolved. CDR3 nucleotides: TGTGCCAGCAGTGAAGGGGCTGGCTACACCTTC. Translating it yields CASSEGAGYTF.